This T cell receptor beta chain stems from a study of radiation and T cells in renal cell carcinoma (dated by TCRdb to about 2020). Some background on the complete study: Samples were obtained from a clinical trial, in which 15 Gy stereotactic body radiation therapy was delivered to primary renal cell carcinomas and nephrectomy was performed 4 weeks later. In total, 50 to 60 samples underwent TCR beta sequencing: 25 or so tumors plus 27 peripheral blood samples. A total of 4 million to 5 million unique CDR3 nucleotide sequences, encoding 2.5 million to 3 million unique CDR3 amino acid sequences, were found across all 53 samples.

Turning to this clone: The target of this receptor is not known. Per-nucleotide qualities are absent, and no much larger clonotype sits a single base away.

The meaning of the sample's time point label: blood 2 weeks post-SBRT. Sample treatment or condition, as interpreted from the label and publication: 15 Gy SBRT to primary tumor, nephrectomy 4 weeks later. To track tumor-enriched clonotypes, serial peripheral blood was sampled from radiation-treated patients at baseline and at 2 weeks and 4 weeks after SBRT. Every patient's renal cell carcinoma showed clear cell pathology. Genomic DNA for TCR sequencing was prepared using the QIAamp DNA Blood Mini Kit (Qiagen). The analyses included only samples that passed all quality control checks. Including the terminal cysteine and phenylalanine, the CDR3 comprises 16 residues. Just CDR3 DNA is preserved here, 48 bases in frame from base 1. Relative to germline, V is 0 bases shorter and J is 2 bases shorter, with 8 bases between their ends. The germline V gene sets CDR1 to KGHSH and CDR2 to LQKENI. The study at large found these results: Because the trial had a single-armed design, the trial could not examine how radiation dose or scheduling affected the TCR repertoire. Changes in the blood repertoire were not tracked past 4 weeks after treatment. In blood, the top tumor clonotypes increased from baseline to 2 weeks after radiation and then shrank by 4 weeks, which suggests a temporary expansion of tumor-resident clones. Because pretreatment tumor biopsies were not available, the baseline intratumoral presence of clonotypes could not be determined.

Following the manufacturer's recommendations, the immunoSEQ kit was used to generate TCR beta libraries from genomic DNA. To prepare the libraries, a first multiplex PCR with proprietary primers was run, followed by a second PCR that added unique barcodes, and a bead cleanup was done after each round. A positive control reaction and a negative control reaction, both provided in the kit, were run with every batch of samples. The final libraries were assessed on an Agilent 4200 TapeStation D1000 ScreenTape, pooled by volume, and quantified by qPCR. An Illumina NextSeq500 fitted with a MidOutput 150-cycle cartridge performed the sequencing, running 156 Read1 cycles and 15 Index1 cycles with the kit's custom primers. The pooled library was loaded at roughly 1 pM with roughly 19% PhiX control spiked in. Concerning the study's data processing: The vendor-processed data were analyzed in R, and a clonotype was defined as all T cells that share the same CDR3 nucleotide sequence. For clone abundance analyses, frequencies were normalized to the 10,000 most abundant clones in each sample. Public T cell clones, which averaged fewer than five per sample, were removed prior to analysis. Tumor-enriched and baseline blood-enriched clonotypes were defined by at least a 32-fold difference in abundance between compartments. A beta-binomial differential abundance model was applied to find clonotypes that expanded or contracted between blood time points. The Baroni-Urbani and Buser coefficient was used to measure tumor-blood repertoire similarity, and groups were compared with two-tailed Wilcoxon tests in R. Here the immuneACCESS table is served through TCRdb, limited to in-frame sequences with V and J called. Missing clones are a known gap in these copies; in checked studies unresolved V genes cover under half, and the rest lacks a known reason. D and trimming come from the DNA, and the V and J calls and clone size come from that table. This sample lists about 150,000 clones; about nine tenths were detected once. Of the sample, roughly 13% is held by the ten largest clones.

The source material was blood, sampled from a patient whose treatment included radiotherapy and nephrectomy. The receptor's source is a woman aged 50 to 65 with renal cell carcinoma. The sequence links TRBV18 to TRBJ2-6, with the identity of the D gene unclear. The sequenced DNA is TGTGCCAGCTCACCACCGTTAGGGACTGGGGCCAACGTCCTGACTTTC. Its amino acids are CASSPPLGTGANVLTF.